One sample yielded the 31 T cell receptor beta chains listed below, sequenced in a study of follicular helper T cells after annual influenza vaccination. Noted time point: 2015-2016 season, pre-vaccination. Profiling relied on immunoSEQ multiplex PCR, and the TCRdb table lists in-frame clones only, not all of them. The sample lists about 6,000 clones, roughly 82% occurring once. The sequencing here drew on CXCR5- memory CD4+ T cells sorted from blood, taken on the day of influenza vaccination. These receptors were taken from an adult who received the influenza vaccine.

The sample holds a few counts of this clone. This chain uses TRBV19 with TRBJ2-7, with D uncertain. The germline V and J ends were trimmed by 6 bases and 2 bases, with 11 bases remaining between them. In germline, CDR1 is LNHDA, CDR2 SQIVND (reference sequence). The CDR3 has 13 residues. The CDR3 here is CASSVRPTYEQYF. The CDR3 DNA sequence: TGTGCCAGTAGCGTCCGACCAACCTACGAGCAGTACTTC. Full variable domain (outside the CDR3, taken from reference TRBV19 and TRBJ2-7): DGGITQSPKYLFRKEGQNVTLSCEQNLNHDAMYWYRQDPGQGLRLIYYSQIVNDFQKGDIAEGYSVSREKKESFPLTVTSAQKNPTAFYLCASSVRPTYEQYFGPGTRLTVT.

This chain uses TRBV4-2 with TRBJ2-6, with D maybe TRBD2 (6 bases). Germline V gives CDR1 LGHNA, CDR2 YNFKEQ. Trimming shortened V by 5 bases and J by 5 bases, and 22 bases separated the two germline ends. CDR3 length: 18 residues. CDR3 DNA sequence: TGTGCCAGCAGCAGGGACTGCAAAGGTAAAAGTCGGGCCAACGTCCTGACTTTC. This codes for CASSRDCKGKSRANVLTF.

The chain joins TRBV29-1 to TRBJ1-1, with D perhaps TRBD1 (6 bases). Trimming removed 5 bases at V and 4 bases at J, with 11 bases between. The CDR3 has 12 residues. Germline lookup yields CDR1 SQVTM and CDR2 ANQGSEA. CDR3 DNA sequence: TGCAGCGTTCTAGGGGGGACCACTGAAGCTTTCTTT. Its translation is CSVLGGTTEAFF.

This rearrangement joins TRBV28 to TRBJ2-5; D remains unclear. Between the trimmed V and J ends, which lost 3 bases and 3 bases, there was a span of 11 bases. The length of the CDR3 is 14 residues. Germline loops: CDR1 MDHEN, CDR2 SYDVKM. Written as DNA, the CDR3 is TGTGCCAGCAGTTTTCGTGGTACAAAAGAGACCCAGTACTTC. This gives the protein CASSFRGTKETQYF.

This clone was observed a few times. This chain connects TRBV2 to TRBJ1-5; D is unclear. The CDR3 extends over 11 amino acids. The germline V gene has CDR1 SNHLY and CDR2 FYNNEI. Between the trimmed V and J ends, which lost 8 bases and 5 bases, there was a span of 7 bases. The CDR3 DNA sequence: TGTGCCAGCCGCGAGGATCAGCCCCAGCATTTT. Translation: CASREDQPQHF.

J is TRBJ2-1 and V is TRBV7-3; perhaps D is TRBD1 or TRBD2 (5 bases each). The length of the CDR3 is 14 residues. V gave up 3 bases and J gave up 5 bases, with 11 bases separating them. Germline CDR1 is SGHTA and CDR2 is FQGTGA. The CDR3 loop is CASSFGTVHNEQFF. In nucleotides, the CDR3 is TGTGCCAGCAGCTTCGGGACCGTTCACAATGAGCAGTTCTTC. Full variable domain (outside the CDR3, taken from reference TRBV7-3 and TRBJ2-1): GAGVSQTPSNKVTEKGKYVELRCDPISGHTALYWYRQSLGQGPEFLIYFQGTGAADDSGLPNDRFFAVRPEGSVSTLKIQRTERGDSAVYLCASSFGTVHNEQFFGPGTRLTVL.

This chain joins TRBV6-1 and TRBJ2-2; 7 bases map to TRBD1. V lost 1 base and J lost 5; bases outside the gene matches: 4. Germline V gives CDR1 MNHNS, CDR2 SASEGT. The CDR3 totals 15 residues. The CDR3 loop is CASSEGRGRTGELFF. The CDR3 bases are TGTGCCAGCAGTGAAGGCAGGGGGAGAACCGGGGAGCTGTTTTTT.

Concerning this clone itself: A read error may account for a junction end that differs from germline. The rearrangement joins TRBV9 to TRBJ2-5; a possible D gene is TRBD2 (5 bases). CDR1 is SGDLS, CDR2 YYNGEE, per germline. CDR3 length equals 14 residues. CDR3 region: CASSVFGEGETQYF. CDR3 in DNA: TGTGCCAGTAGCGTATTCGGGGAAGGTGAGACCCAGTACTTC.

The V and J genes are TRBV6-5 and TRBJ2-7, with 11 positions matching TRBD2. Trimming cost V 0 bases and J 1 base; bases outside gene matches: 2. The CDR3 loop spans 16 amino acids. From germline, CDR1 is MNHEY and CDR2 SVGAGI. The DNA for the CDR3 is TGTGCCAGCAGTTACTCCCGACTAGCGGGGTCCTACGAGCAGTACTTC. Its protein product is CASSYSRLAGSYEQYF.

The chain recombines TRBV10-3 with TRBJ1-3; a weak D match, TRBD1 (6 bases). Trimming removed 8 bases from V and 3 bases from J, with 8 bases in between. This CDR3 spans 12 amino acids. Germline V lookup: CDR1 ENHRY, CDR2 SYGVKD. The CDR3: CAIGRGGNTIYF. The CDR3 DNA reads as TGTGCCATCGGCAGGGGTGGAAACACCATATATTTT.

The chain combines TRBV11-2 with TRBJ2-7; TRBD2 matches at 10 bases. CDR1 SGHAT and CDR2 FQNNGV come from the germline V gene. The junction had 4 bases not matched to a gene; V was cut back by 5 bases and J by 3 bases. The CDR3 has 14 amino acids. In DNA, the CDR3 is TGTGCCAGCAGCCCCATAGCGGGAGGCTACGAGCAGTACTTC. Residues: CASSPIAGGYEQYF.

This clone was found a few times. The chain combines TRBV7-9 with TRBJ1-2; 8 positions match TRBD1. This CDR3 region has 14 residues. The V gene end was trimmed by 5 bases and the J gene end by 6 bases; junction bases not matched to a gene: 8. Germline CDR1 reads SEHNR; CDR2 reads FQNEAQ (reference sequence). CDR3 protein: CASSTRTGSHGYTF. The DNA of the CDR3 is TGTGCCAGCAGCACTCGGACAGGGAGCCATGGCTACACCTTC.

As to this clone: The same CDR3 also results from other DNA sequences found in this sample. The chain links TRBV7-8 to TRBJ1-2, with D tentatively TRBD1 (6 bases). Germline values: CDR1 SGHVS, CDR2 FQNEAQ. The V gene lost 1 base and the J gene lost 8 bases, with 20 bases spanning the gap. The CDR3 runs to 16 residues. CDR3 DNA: TGTGCCAGCAGCTTAGATAGTAGGGGGGGCATTGGGGGCTACACCTTC. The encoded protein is CASSLDSRGGIGGYTF.

This CDR3 is CASGRTQNTIYF. For the CDR3, the DNA is TGTGCCAGCGGTCGTACCCAAAACACCATATATTTT. The chain carries TRBV6-6 and TRBJ1-3; the D is unclear. CDR3 length equals 12 residues. Trimming took 8 bases from V and 6 from J, leaving 11 bases between them. Germline CDR1 MNHNY, CDR2 SVGAGI (reference sequence).

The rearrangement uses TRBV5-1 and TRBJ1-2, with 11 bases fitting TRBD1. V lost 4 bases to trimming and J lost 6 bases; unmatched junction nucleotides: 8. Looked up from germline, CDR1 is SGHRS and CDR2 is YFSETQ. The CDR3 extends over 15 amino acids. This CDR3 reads CASSPGQGGPHGYTF. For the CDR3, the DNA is TGCGCCAGCAGCCCGGGACAGGGGGGCCCCCATGGCTACACCTTC.

The CDR3 sequence: CASSQGRQGTYEQYF. Written as DNA, the CDR3 is TGCGCCAGCAGCCAAGGTAGGCAGGGAACCTACGAGCAGTACTTC. The chain links TRBV4-1 to TRBJ2-7, with D possibly being TRBD1 (5 bases). Looked up from germline, CDR1 is MGHRA and CDR2 is YSYEKL. Trimming removed 1 base at V and 2 bases at J, with 12 bases between. The CDR3 has 15 residues.

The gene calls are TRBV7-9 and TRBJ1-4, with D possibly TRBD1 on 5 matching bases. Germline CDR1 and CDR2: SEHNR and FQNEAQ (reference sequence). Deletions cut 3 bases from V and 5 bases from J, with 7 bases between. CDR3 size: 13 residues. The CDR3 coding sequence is TGTGCCAGCAGCTTCTCAGGGAATGAAAAACTGTTTTTT. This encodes CASSFSGNEKLFF.

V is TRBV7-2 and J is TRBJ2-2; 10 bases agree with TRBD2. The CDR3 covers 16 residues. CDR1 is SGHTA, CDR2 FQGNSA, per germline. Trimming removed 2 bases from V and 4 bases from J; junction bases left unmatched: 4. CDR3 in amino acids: CASSLSPSGGTGELFF. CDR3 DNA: TGTGCCAGCAGCTTAAGTCCTAGCGGGGGCACCGGGGAGCTGTTTTTT.

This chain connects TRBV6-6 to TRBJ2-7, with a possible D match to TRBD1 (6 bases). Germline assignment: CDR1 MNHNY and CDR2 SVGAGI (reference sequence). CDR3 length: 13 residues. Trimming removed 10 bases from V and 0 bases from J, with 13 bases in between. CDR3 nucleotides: TGTGCCACCCTCAGGGGAAGCTCCTACGAGCAGTACTTC. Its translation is CATLRGSSYEQYF.

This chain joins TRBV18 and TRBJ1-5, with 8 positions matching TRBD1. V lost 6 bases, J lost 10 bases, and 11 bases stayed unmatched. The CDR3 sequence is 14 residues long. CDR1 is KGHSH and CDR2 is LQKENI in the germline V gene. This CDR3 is CASSKDRAEGPQHF. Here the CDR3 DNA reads TGTGCCAGCTCGAAGGACAGGGCTGAGGGTCCCCAGCATTTT.

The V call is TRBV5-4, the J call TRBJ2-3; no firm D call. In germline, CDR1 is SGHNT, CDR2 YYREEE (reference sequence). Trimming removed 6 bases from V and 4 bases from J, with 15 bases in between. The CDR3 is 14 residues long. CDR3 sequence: CASTPRRQSDTQYF. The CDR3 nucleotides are TGTGCCAGCACTCCTCGGCGGCAGTCAGATACGCAGTATTTT.

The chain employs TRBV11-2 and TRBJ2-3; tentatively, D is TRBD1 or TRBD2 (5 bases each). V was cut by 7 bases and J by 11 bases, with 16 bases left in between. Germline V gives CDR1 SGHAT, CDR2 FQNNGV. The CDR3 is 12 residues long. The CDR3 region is CASTPGLGEQYF. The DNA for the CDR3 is TGTGCCAGCACCCCCGGCCTGGGGGAGCAGTATTTT. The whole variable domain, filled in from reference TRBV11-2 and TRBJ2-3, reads EAGVAQSPRYKIIEKRQSVAFWCNPISGHATLYWYQQILGQGPKLLIQFQNNGVVDDSQLPKDRFSAERLKGVDSTLKIQPAKLEDSAVYLCASTPGLGEQYFGPGTRLTVL.

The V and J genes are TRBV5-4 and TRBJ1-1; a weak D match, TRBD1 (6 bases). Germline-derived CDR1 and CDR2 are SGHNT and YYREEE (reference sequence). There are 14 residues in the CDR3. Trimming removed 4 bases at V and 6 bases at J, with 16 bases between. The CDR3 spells CASSKQQGEAEAFF. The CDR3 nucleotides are TGTGCCAGCAGCAAACAACAGGGAGAGGCTGAAGCTTTCTTT.

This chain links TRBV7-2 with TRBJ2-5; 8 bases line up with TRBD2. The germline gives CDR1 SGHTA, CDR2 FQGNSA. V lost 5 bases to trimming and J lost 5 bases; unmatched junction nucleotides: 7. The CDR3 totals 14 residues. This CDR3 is CASSPRGGLETQYF. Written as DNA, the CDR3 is TGTGCCAGCAGCCCCCGGGGGGGCTTGGAGACCCAGTACTTC.

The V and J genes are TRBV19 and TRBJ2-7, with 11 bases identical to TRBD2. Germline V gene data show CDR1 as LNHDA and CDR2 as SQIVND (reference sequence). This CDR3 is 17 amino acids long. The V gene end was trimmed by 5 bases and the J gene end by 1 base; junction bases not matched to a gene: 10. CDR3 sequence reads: CASSPIPLAGVSYEQYF. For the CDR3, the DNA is TGTGCCAGTAGTCCCATCCCACTAGCGGGAGTATCCTACGAGCAGTACTTC.

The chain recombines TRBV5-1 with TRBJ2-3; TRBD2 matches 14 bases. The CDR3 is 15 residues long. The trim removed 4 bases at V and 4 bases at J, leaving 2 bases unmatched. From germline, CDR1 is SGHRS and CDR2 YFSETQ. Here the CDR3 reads CASSMTSGRADTQYF. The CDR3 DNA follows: TGCGCCAGCAGCATGACTAGCGGGAGGGCAGATACGCAGTATTTT.

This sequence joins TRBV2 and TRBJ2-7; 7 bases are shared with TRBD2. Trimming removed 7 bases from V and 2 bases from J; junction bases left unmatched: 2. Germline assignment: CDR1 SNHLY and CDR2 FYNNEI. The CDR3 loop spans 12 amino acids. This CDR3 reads CASTREAYEQYF. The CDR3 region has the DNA TGTGCCAGCACCCGGGAGGCCTACGAGCAGTACTTC.

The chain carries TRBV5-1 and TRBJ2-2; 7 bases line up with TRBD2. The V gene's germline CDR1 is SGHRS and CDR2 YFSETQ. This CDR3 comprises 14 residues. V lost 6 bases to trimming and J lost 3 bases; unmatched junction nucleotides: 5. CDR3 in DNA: TGCGCCAGCACCGGGGCGGGGGACACCGGGGAGCTGTTTTTT. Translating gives CASTGAGDTGELFF.

In DNA form, the CDR3 reads TGCAGCGTTGGTAGCGGGGTGGAGACCCAGTACTTC. This encodes CSVGSGVETQYF. This sequence joins TRBV29-1 and TRBJ2-5, with 8 positions matching TRBD2. CDR3 length equals 12 residues. V dropped 4 bases and J dropped 5; count of bases not matched to a gene: 3. Germline-derived CDR1 and CDR2 are SQVTM and ANQGSEA.

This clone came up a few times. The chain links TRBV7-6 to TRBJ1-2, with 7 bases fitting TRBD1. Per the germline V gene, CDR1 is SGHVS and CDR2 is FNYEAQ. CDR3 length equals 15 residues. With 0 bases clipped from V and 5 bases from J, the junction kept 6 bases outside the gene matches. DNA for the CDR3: TGTGCCAGCAGCTTAGCCACAGGGGCGGAGTATGGCTACACCTTC. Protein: CASSLATGAEYGYTF.

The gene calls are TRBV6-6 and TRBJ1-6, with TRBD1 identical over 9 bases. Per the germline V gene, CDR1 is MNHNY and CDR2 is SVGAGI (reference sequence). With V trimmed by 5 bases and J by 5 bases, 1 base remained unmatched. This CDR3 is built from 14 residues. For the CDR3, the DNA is TGTGCCAGCAGTAGACAGGGGGATAATTCACCCCTCCACTTT. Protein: CASSRQGDNSPLHF.